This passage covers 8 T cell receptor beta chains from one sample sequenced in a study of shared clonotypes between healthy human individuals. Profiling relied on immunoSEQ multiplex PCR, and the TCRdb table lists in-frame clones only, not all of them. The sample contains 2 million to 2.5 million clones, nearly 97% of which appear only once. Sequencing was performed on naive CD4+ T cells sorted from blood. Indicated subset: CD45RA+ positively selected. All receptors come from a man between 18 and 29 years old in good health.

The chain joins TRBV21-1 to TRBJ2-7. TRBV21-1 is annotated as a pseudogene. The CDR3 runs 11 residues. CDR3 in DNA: TGTGCCAGCAGCCCACCGAGGGGTCTACGGTTC. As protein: CASSPPRGLRF.

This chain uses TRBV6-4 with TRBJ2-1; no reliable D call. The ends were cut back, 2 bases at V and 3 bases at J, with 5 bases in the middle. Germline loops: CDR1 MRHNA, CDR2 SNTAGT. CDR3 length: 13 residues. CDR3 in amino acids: CASSDTVYNEQFF. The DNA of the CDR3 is TGTGCCAGCAGTGACACGGTCTACAATGAGCAGTTCTTC.

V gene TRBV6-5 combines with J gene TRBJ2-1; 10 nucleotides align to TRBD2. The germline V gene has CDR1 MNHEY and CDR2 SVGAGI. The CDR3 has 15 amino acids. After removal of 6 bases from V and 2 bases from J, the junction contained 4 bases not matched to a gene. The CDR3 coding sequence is TGTGCCAGCAGCCGGACTAGCGGACCCTACAATGAGCAGTTCTTC. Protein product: CASSRTSGPYNEQFF.

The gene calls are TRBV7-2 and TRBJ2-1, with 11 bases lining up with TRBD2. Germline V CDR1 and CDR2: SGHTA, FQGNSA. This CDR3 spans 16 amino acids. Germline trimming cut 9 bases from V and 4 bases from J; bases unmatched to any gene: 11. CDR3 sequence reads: CASHQGSGRVYNEQFF. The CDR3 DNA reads TGTGCCAGTCACCAAGGTAGCGGGAGGGTTTACAATGAGCAGTTCTTC.

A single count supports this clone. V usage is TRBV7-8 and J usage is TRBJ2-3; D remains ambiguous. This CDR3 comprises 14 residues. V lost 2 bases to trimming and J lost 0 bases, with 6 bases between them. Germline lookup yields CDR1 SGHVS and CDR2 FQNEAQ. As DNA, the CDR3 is TGTGCCAGCAGCTTACTCTGGAGCACAGATACGCAGTATTTT. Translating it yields CASSLLWSTDTQYF. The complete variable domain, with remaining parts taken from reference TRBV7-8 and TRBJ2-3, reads GAGVSQSPRYKVAKRGQDVALRCDPISGHVSLFWYQQALGQGPEFLTYFQNEAQLDKSGLPSDRFFAERPEGSVSTLKIQRTQQEDSAVYLCASSLLWSTDTQYFGPGTRLTVL.

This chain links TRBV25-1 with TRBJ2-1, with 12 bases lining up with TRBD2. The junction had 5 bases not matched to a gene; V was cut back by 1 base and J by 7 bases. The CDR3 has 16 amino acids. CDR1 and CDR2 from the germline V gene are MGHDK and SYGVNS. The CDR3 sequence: CASSESGLAGNNEQFF. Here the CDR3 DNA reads TGTGCCAGCAGTGAATCAGGACTAGCGGGAAATAATGAGCAGTTCTTC.

CDR3 nucleotide sequence: TGCGCCAGCAGCCAAGCCCTACTAGCGGGATTTTCAGATACGCAGTATTTT. Translating gives CASSQALLAGFSDTQYF. The chain links TRBV4-3 to TRBJ2-3; TRBD2 matches at 10 bases. This CDR3 contains 17 residues. From germline, CDR1 is LGHNA and CDR2 YSLEER. Unmatched junction bases numbered 8, after V lost 1 base and J lost 4 bases.

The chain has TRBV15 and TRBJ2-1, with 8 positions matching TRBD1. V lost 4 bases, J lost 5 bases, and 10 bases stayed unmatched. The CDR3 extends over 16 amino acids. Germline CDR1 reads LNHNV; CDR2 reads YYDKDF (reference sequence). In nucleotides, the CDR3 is TGTGCCACCAGCATTATAGGACAGGGTCAAAACAATGAGCAGTTCTTC. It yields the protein CATSIIGQGQNNEQFF.